Following are 15 T cell receptor beta chains from one sample sequenced in a study of OX40 agonist ivuxolimab in advanced cancers. The protocol was immunoSEQ multiplex PCR, while the TCRdb copy is restricted to in-frame clones and leaves out a portion. This sample has about 26,000 clones, with approximately 91% found just once. The material was CD4+ or CD8+ T cells sorted from blood, obtained in a trial of the OX40 agonist ivuxolimab. These receptors all come from an adult with an advanced solid tumor such as melanoma, head and neck, liver or kidney cancer.

The chain has TRBV6-1 and TRBJ2-2; no definite D call. The CDR3 is 13 residues long. Trimming stripped 5 bases from V and 9 bases from J, with 13 bases between. Germline CDR1 and CDR2: MNHNS and SASEGT. In DNA form, the CDR3 reads TGTGCCAGCAGTCCCGTGGAGACCAGGGAGCTGTTTTTT. This gives the protein CASSPVETRELFF.

The chain has TRBV5-1 and TRBJ2-1, with D perhaps matching TRBD1 (6 bases). From germline, CDR1 is SGHRS and CDR2 YFSETQ. This CDR3 comprises 12 residues. Trimming left V 5 bases short and J 14 bases short, with 17 bases between. CDR3 DNA sequence: TGCGCCAGCAGGGCAACAGGGAAACGTGAGTTCTTC. Amino acid sequence: CASRATGKREFF. Using reference TRBV5-1 and TRBJ2-1 for the parts outside the CDR3, the full variable domain is KAGVTQTPRYLIKTRGQQVTLSCSPISGHRSVSWYQQTPGQGLQFLFEYFSETQRNKGNFPGRFSGRQFSNSRSEMNVSTLELGDSALYLCASRATGKREFFGPGTRLTVL.

Turning to this clone: This specimen includes other DNA sequences encoding the same CDR3. The V and J genes are TRBV9 and TRBJ2-7, with D uncertain. Per germline, CDR1 SGDLS and CDR2 YYNGEE. V gave up 4 bases and J gave up 1 base, with 15 bases separating them. The CDR3 loop spans 15 amino acids. Written as DNA, the CDR3 is TGTGCCAGCAGCTTCCGACAAGGGTATTCCTACGAGCAGTACTTC. This encodes CASSFRQGYSYEQYF.

V is TRBV27 and J is TRBJ1-2; D remains unclear. V lost 6 bases and J 4 bases, leaving 6 bases between the germline ends. The length of the CDR3 is 11 residues. Germline loops: CDR1 MNHEY, CDR2 SMNVEV (reference sequence). CDR3 loop: CASRDVYGYTF. CDR3 DNA: TGTGCCAGCAGGGACGTCTATGGCTACACCTTC.

The J gene is TRBJ2-2, the V gene TRBV27; 7 nucleotides match TRBD1. Trimming removed 3 bases from V and 4 bases from J; junction bases left unmatched: 8. Germline V lookup: CDR1 MNHEY, CDR2 SMNVEV (reference sequence). The CDR3 is made up of 16 amino acids. CDR3 amino acids: CASSLTRGSFTGELFF. The DNA of the CDR3 is TGTGCCAGCAGTTTGACCAGGGGGTCCTTCACCGGGGAGCTGTTTTTT.

V usage is TRBV19 and J usage is TRBJ2-7, with TRBD1 matching over 7 bases. This CDR3 region has 13 residues. CDR1 is LNHDA, CDR2 SQIVND, per germline (reference sequence). V was clipped by 5 bases and J by 7 bases; unmatched bases: 8. The CDR3 sequence is CASSSGQVREQYF. The CDR3 DNA is TGTGCCAGTAGTTCTGGACAGGTTCGAGAGCAGTACTTC.

In regard to this clone: A junction end diverges from the germline sequence, so it may reflect a read error. In the same sample, other DNA sequences code for this CDR3. The chain couples TRBV29-1 to TRBJ1-2, with a weak D call TRBD1 (6 bases). The CDR3 is 11 residues long. Germline CDR1 is SQVTM and CDR2 is ANQGSEA. The CDR3 nucleotides read TGCAGCGTTGAAGATAGGGGGGGGCGAGGCTTC. It encodes CSVEDRGGRGF.

The table lists this clone with a count of one. The chain combines TRBV5-6 with TRBJ2-4, with D possibly matching TRBD1 (5 bases). The length of the CDR3 is 17 residues. V shed 3 bases and J shed 0 bases, with 16 bases lying between them. CDR1 SGHDT and CDR2 YYEEEE come from the germline V gene. CDR3 protein: CASSSKGRPVAKNIQYF. Here the CDR3 DNA reads TGTGCCAGCAGCTCGAAGGGGCGCCCCGTAGCCAAAAACATTCAGTACTTC.

This clone was recorded once. This chain uses TRBV10-2 with TRBJ2-2, with unresolved D. V gave up 6 bases and J gave up 3 bases, with 11 bases separating them. The germline CDR1 and CDR2 sequences are WSHSY and SAAADI. The CDR3 runs 14 residues. The CDR3 region has the DNA TGCGCCAGCAGACCACCCCTGGACACCGGGGAGCTGTTTTTT. It codes for CASRPPLDTGELFF.

Only one count was recorded for this clone. This chain links TRBV27 with TRBJ2-1, with 8 bases matching TRBD2. The CDR3 runs to 12 residues. V was clipped by 6 bases and J by 10 bases; unmatched bases: 5. The germline V gene has CDR1 MNHEY and CDR2 SMNVEV (reference sequence). CDR3 nucleotide sequence: TGTGCCAGCAGGCGGGGGGCCGGGGAGCAGTTCTTC. Translating gives CASRRGAGEQFF.

The chain employs TRBV18 and TRBJ2-7; 8 bases fit TRBD1. Germline CDR1 is KGHSH and CDR2 is LQKENI. The ends lost 3 bases at V and 4 bases at J; junction bases unmatched: 2. The CDR3 extends over 13 amino acids. The CDR3 DNA reads as TGTGCCAGCTCACCGGACAGGGCTTACGAGCAGTACTTC. It encodes CASSPDRAYEQYF. Using reference TRBV18 and TRBJ2-7 for the parts outside the CDR3, the full variable domain is NAGVMQNPRHLVRRRGQEARLRCSPMKGHSHVYWYRQLPEEGLKFMVYLQKENIIDESGMPKERFSAEFPKEGPSILRIQQVVRGDSAAYFCASSPDRAYEQYFGPGTRLTVT.

J is TRBJ2-7 and V is TRBV4-1; D is undetermined. Trimming cost V 1 base and J 2 bases, with 12 bases left between them. Germline V CDR1 and CDR2: MGHRA, YSYEKL. The CDR3 is 15 residues long. The CDR3 DNA reads as TGCGCCAGCAGCCAAGGTCCTGGCGGAACCTACGAGCAGTACTTC. It translates to CASSQGPGGTYEQYF.

The rearrangement joins TRBV5-1 to TRBJ2-7; D possibly corresponds to TRBD1 (6 bases). CDR1 and CDR2 from the germline V gene are SGHRS and YFSETQ. Trimming removed 6 bases from V and 5 bases from J, with 12 bases in between. This CDR3 is 12 amino acids long. In DNA form, the CDR3 reads TGCGCCAGCAACCAACAGGGTAACGAGCAGTACTTC. It encodes CASNQQGNEQYF. Complete variable domain (other parts from reference TRBV5-1 and TRBJ2-7): KAGVTQTPRYLIKTRGQQVTLSCSPISGHRSVSWYQQTPGQGLQFLFEYFSETQRNKGNFPGRFSGRQFSNSRSEMNVSTLELGDSALYLCASNQQGNEQYFGPGTRLTVT.

This clone was seen more than once but under ten times. Within the sample, other DNA sequences also encode this same CDR3. The chain joins TRBV19 to TRBJ1-2, with 8 positions matching TRBD1. Germline V CDR1 and CDR2: LNHDA, SQIVND (reference sequence). With 8 bases clipped from V and 6 bases from J, the junction kept 5 bases outside the gene matches. CDR3 length: 12 residues. In DNA form, the CDR3 reads TGTGCCAGTTCGACAGGGGCTAATGGCTACACCTTC. It yields the protein CASSTGANGYTF.

This clone showed up just once. The genes are TRBV30 and TRBJ1-3, with TRBD1 as a possible D gene (5 bases). The CDR3 is 13 residues long. Deletions cut 3 bases from V and 5 bases from J, with 11 bases between. The germline CDR1 and CDR2 sequences are GTSNPN and SVGIG (reference sequence). The CDR3 reads CAWRVDNRNTIYF. For the CDR3, the DNA is TGTGCCTGGAGGGTGGACAACAGAAACACCATATATTTT.